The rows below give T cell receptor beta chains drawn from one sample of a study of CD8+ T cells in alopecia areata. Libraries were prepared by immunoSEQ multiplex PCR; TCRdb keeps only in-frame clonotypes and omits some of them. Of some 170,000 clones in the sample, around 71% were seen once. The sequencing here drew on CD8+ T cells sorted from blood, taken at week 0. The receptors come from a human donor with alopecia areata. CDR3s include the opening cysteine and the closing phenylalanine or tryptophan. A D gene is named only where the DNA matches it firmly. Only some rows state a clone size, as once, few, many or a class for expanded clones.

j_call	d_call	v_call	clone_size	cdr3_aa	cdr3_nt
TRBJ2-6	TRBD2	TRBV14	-	CASSLGLAGDGANVLTF	TGTGCCAGCAGCCTGGGACTAGCGGGGGATGGGGCCAACGTCCTGACTTTC
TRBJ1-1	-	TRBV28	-	CASSLLQRPEAFF	TGTGCCAGCAGTTTATTACAGCGGCCAGAAGCTTTCTTT
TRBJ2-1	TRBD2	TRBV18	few	CASSPLAGARVSEQFF	TGTGCCAGCTCACCACTAGCGGGGGCCCGGGTGAGTGAGCAGTTCTTC
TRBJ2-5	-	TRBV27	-	CASSSRQDLEGGQYF	TGTGCCAGCAGTTCCCGACAGGACCTAGAGGGAGGCCAGTACTTC
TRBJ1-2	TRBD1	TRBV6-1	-	CASSEGDRDGYGYTF	TGTGCCAGCAGTGAAGGGGACAGGGATGGGTATGGCTACACCTTC
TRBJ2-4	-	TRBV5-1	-	CASSFPPGGAKNIQYF	TGCGCCAGCAGCTTCCCCCCAGGCGGGGCCAAAAACATTCAGTACTTC
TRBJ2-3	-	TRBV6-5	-	CATGRQVSTDTQYF	TGTGCCACAGGAAGACAGGTTAGCACAGATACGCAGTATTTT
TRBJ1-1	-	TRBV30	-	CAGKTGPPEAFF	TGTGCCGGTAAAACAGGGCCACCGGAAGCTTTCTTT
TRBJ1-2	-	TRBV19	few	CASSPDNYGYTF	TGTGCCAGTAGTCCTGACAACTATGGCTACACCTTC
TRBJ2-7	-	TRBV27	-	CASSSRRTVTYEQYF	TGTGCCAGCAGTTCTCGACGGACAGTAACCTACGAGCAGTACTTC
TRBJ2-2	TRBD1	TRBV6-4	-	CASSDSLRQGIGELFF	TGTGCCAGCAGTGACTCCCTGAGACAGGGGATCGGGGAGCTGTTTTTT
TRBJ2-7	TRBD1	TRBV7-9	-	CASSGDRGQQYF	TGTGCCAGCAGCGGGGACAGGGGGCAGCAGTACTTC
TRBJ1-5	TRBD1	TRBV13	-	CASSLNGQVNQPQHF	TGTGCCAGCAGCTTGAATGGACAGGTCAATCAGCCCCAGCATTTT
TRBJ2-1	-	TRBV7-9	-	CASSRRDSYYNEQFF	TGTGCCAGCAGCCGGAGGGACAGCTACTACAATGAGCAGTTCTTC
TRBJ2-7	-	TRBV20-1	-	CSARYGAEQYF	TGCAGTGCCAGGTACGGGGCCGAGCAGTACTTC
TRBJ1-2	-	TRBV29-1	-	CSVDGDTGWSYGYTF	TGCAGCGTTGACGGGGATACGGGTTGGAGCTATGGCTACACCTTC
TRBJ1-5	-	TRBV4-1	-	CASSQDRSSNQPQHF	TGCGCCAGCAGCCAAGATCGAAGTAGCAATCAGCCCCAGCATTTT
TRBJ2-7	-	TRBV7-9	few	CASSPRVSEQYF	TGTGCCAGCAGCCCTAGGGTGAGCGAGCAGTACTTC
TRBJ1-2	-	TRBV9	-	CASSDRVHGYTF	TGTGCCAGCAGCGACAGGGTCCACGGCTACACCTTC
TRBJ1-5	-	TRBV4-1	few	CASSPGRGNQPQHF	TGCGCCAGCAGCCCTGGCAGGGGCAATCAGCCCCAGCATTTT
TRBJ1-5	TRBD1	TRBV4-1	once	CASSPTGDQPQHF	TGCGCCAGCAGCCCTACAGGGGATCAGCCCCAGCATTTT
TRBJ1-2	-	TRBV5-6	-	CASSLVGTYTF	TGTGCCAGCAGCTTGGTTGGAACCTACACCTTC
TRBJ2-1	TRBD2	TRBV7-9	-	CASSLVASGGNEQFF	TGTGCCAGCAGCTTAGTGGCTAGCGGGGGCAATGAGCAGTTCTTC
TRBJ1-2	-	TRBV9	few	CASSAWRDRYYGYTF	TGTGCCAGCAGCGCATGGCGGGACCGATACTATGGCTACACCTTC
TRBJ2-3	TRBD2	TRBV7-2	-	CASSLLRTGGGTDTQYF	TGTGCCAGCAGCTTGCTCCGGACGGGAGGAGGTACAGATACGCAGTATTTT
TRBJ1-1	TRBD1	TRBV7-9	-	CASSWRIGTGVVGNTEAFF	TGTGCCAGCAGCTGGCGGATCGGGACAGGGGTTGTTGGGAACACTGAAGCTTTCTTT
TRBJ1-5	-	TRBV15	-	CATSREQLNQPQHF	TGTGCCACCAGCAGAGAACAGCTCAATCAGCCCCAGCATTTT
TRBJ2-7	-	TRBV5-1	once	CASAITTRYEQYF	TGCGCCAGCGCAATTACAACCCGGTACGAGCAGTACTTC
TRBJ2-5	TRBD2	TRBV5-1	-	CASSLGPGASGEETQYF	TGCGCCAGCAGCTTGGGCCCGGGGGCTAGCGGGGAAGAGACCCAGTACTTC
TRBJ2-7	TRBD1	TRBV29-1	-	CSAWGQGHLYEQYF	TGCAGCGCCTGGGGACAGGGTCACCTCTACGAGCAGTACTTC
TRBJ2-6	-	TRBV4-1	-	CASSQVRVISSGANVLTF	TGCGCCAGCAGCCAAGTAAGGGTAATCAGCTCTGGGGCCAACGTCCTGACTTTC
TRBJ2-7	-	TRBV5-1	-	CASSLAGSSNEQYF	TGCGCCAGCAGCTTGGCGGGCAGTTCGAACGAGCAGTACTTC
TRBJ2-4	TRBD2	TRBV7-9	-	CASSPSSGGAKNIQYF	TGTGCCAGCAGCCCGAGTAGCGGGGGGGCTAAGAACATTCAGTACTTC
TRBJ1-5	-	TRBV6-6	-	CASRPTSNDQPQHF	TGTGCCAGCAGGCCGACGTCGAACGATCAGCCCCAGCATTTT
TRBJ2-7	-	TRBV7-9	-	CASASVDSYEQYF	TGTGCCAGCGCGTCAGTGGACTCCTACGAGCAGTACTTC
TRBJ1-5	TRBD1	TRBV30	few	CAWQGTGDQPQHF	TGTGCCTGGCAGGGCACAGGGGACCAGCCCCAGCATTTT
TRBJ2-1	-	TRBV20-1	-	CSDKRGNEQFF	TGCAGTGACAAAAGGGGGAATGAGCAGTTCTTC
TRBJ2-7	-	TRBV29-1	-	CSVRTDYEQYF	TGCAGCGTTCGGACGGACTACGAGCAGTACTTC
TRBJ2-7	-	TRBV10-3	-	CAIRIGAYEQYF	TGTGCCATCAGGATAGGAGCCTACGAGCAGTACTTC
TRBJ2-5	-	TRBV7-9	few	CASSLVGIGETQYF	TGTGCCAGCAGCTTAGTTGGGATAGGAGAGACCCAGTACTTC
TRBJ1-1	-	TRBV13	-	CASSLSGSFTEAFF	TGTGCCAGCAGCTTAAGCGGGTCTTTCACTGAAGCTTTCTTT
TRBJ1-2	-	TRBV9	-	CASSARAYGYTF	TGTGCCAGCAGTGCCAGGGCCTATGGCTACACCTTC
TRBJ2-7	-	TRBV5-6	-	CASSPDRSYEQYF	TGTGCCAGCAGCCCTGACAGATCCTACGAGCAGTACTTC
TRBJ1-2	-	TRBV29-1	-	CSVAETDKYGYTF	TGCAGCGTTGCCGAGACAGACAAATATGGCTACACCTTC
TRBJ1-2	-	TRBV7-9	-	CASSPNRATGHGYTF	TGTGCCAGCAGCCCAAATAGGGCCACAGGGCACGGCTACACCTTC
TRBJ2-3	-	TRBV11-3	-	CASSLAPITPLAF	TGTGCCAGCAGCTTAGCCCCAATAACACCGCTGGCCTTT
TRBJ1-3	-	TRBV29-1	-	CSVGQRQGSGNTIYF	TGCAGCGTCGGACAGAGACAAGGGTCTGGAAACACCATATATTTT
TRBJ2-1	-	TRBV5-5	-	CASTPRGGHNEQFF	TGTGCCAGCACCCCCCGGGGCGGTCACAATGAGCAGTTCTTC
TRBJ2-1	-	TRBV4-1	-	CASSQERYNEQFF	TGCGCCAGCAGCCAAGAGAGGTACAATGAGCAGTTCTTC
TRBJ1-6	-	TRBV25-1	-	CASSDRGNSPLHF	TGTGCCAGCAGTGACAGGGGTAATTCACCCCTCCACTTT
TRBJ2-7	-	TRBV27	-	CASRGGHTLYEQYF	TGTGCCAGTCGAGGAGGACATACTCTCTACGAGCAGTACTTC
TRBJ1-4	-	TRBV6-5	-	CASSWGGANEKLFF	TGTGCCAGCAGTTGGGGGGGTGCTAATGAAAAACTGTTTTTT
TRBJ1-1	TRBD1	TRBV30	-	CAWTSGTGGVVRRGTEAFF	TGTGCCTGGACCAGCGGGACAGGGGGCGTTGTGCGGCGTGGCACTGAAGCTTTCTTT
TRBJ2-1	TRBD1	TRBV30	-	CAWSTGTDNEQFF	TGTGCCTGGTCCACCGGGACAGACAATGAGCAGTTCTTC
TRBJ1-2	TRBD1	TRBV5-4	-	CASSGRDRGLRGGYTF	TGTGCCAGCAGCGGCCGGGACAGGGGGCTTCGGGGTGGCTACACCTTC
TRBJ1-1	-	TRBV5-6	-	CASSSPGTQLLEAFF	TGTGCCAGCAGCTCACCCGGGACACAGCTATTGGAAGCTTTCTTT
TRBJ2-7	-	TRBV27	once	CASSLIYRSYEQYF	TGTGCCAGCAGTTTGATTTATCGGTCCTACGAGCAGTACTTC
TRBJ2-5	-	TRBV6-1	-	CASLQETQYF	TGTGCCAGCCTCCAAGAGACCCAGTACTTC
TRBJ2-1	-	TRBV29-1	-	CSVLGDTRGNEQFF	TGCAGCGTTCTCGGGGATACCCGGGGGAATGAGCAGTTCTTC
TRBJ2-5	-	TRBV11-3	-	CASSNGRTGMWETQYF	TGTGCCAGCAGCAACGGGAGGACAGGGATGTGGGAGACCCAGTACTTC